This T cell receptor (beta chain) was captured by sequencing in a study of blood T cell repertoires in COVID-19. The repertoire was sequenced with immunoSEQ multiplex PCR; TCRdb's copy has only in-frame clones and lacks some. Of some 300,000 clones listed, over 85% were seen once; the top ten hold under 3.5%. The J segment lost 4 bases and the V segment lost 0 bases, leaving 9 bases of the junction unmatched. CDR1 is MGHRA, CDR2 YSYEKL, per germline. This CDR3 is 16 amino acids long. Across about two dozen US areas, participants ranged in age from about 18 to 100 years. This clone was seen only once. The origin of this receptor is a woman in her 50s who had been exposed to COVID-19. The chain couples TRBV4-1 to TRBJ2-7; 7 nucleotides match TRBD1. Specimen: PBMCs or T cells enriched from blood (not recorded which). The CDR3, as DNA: TGCGCCAGCAGCCAAGATCACAACAGGGGATCGTACGAGCAGTACTTC. Translating it yields CASSQDHNRGSYEQYF.